These 27 T cell receptor beta chains share one sample of origin, sequenced in a study of vaccination effects on CD4 cells after COVID-19. Sequencing was performed with immunoSEQ multiplex PCR; in TCRdb, only in-frame clones are kept and a portion is missing. Of about 65,000 clones in the sample, around 69% were seen once. These receptors' antigens are unknown. With the ViraFEST assay, the study expanded antigen-specific CD4+ T cells using viral peptide pools, then sequenced them. The authors isolated CD4+ T cells after approximately 9 days of culture. Vaccinated recipients, who were negative for nucleocapsid antibodies, had no history of SARS-CoV-2 infection. The sequencing used CD4+ T cells from PBMCs cultured with HCoV-NL63 spike peptides, collected before COVID-19 vaccination. The receptor set was obtained from a human donor who received a COVID-19 vaccine.

This clone has a handful of counts. V is TRBV30 and J is TRBJ2-2; tentatively, D is TRBD1 or TRBD2 (5 bases each). CDR1 is GTSNPN, CDR2 SVGIG, per germline (reference sequence). The CDR3 spans 14 residues. V lost 5 bases and J lost 4, with 14 bases in between. The CDR3 protein is CAWSPGRTTGELFF. CDR3 coding DNA: TGTGCCTGGTCGCCGGGGCGGACCACCGGGGAGCTGTTTTTT.

The J gene is TRBJ2-7, the V gene TRBV18; D is perhaps TRBD1 (6 bases). V was cut by 5 bases and J by 2 bases, with 13 bases left in between. The germline V gene encodes CDR1 KGHSH and CDR2 LQKENI. The length of the CDR3 is 14 residues. The CDR3, as DNA: TGTGCCAGCTCATCCCAGACAGGAACCTACGAGCAGTACGTC. The encoded protein is CASSSQTGTYEQYV.

The rearrangement joins TRBV24-1 to TRBJ2-3; 8 bases agree with TRBD2. The CDR3 consists of 15 residues. The germline gives CDR1 KGHDR, CDR2 SFDVKD. Germline trimming cut 0 bases from V and 4 bases from J; bases unmatched to any gene: 2. DNA of the CDR3: TGTGCCACCAGTGATTTGGCGGGGGGTGCAGATACGCAGTATTTT. Residues: CATSDLAGGADTQYF.

The chain recombines TRBV21-1 with TRBJ2-1; the table's D call TRBD2 went unverified against the DNA. TRBV21-1 is a pseudogene locus. The CDR3 totals 13 residues. The CDR3 nucleotides read TGTACGAAACTCCACCCGGGGAAACGGGAGCAGTTCTTC. It codes for CTKLHPGKREQFF.

This CDR3 is CASSLRVNSPLHF. The CDR3 DNA reads TGTGCCAGCAGCTTGAGGGTTAATTCACCCCTCCACTTT. The gene calls are TRBV7-2 and TRBJ1-6; no clear D gene. V was shortened by 3 bases and J by 6 bases, with 6 bases between the two germline ends. The CDR3 has 13 residues. Germline V gene sequence: CDR1 SGHTA, CDR2 FQGNSA. Complete variable domain (other parts from reference TRBV7-2 and TRBJ1-6): GAGVSQSPSNKVTEKGKDVELRCDPISGHTALYWYRQSLGQGLEFLIYFQGNSAPDKSGLPSDRFSAERTGGSVSTLTIQRTQQEDSAVYLCASSLRVNSPLHFGNGTRLTVT.

This chain uses TRBV5-1 with TRBJ1-5; D unresolved. This CDR3 region has 15 residues. V was pared by 0 bases and J by 3 bases, with 10 bases between. Looked up from germline, CDR1 is SGHRS and CDR2 is YFSETQ. The CDR3 is CASSLDGILNQPQHF. DNA for the CDR3: TGCGCCAGCAGCTTGGATGGGATCCTCAATCAGCCCCAGCATTTT.

The CDR3 bases are TGTGCCAGCAGCCTCGGACTAGCGGGGGGGCCGGGGAGGAATGAGCAGTTCTTC. It translates to CASSLGLAGGPGRNEQFF. The chain combines TRBV3-1 (or the pseudogene TRBV3-2) with TRBJ2-1; 15 nucleotides agree with TRBD2. Germline V lookup: CDR1 LGHDT, CDR2 YNNKEL (reference sequence). V was pared by 4 bases and J by 7 bases, with 11 bases of the junction left unmatched. This CDR3 is built from 18 residues.

The chain employs TRBV2 and TRBJ1-2; D call uncertain. The CDR3 consists of 16 residues. The V end lost 4 bases, the J end lost 0 bases, and 15 bases lay between the germline ends. Germline V gene sequence: CDR1 SNHLY, CDR2 FYNNEI. The CDR3 loop reads CASSVRPQIANYGYTF. CDR3 bases: TGTGCCAGCAGTGTCCGCCCACAGATAGCTAACTATGGCTACACCTTC.

This chain uses TRBV14 with TRBJ2-4; no clear D. CDR1 SGHDN and CDR2 FVKESK come from the germline V gene. V was pared by 3 bases and J by 2 bases, with 17 bases between. CDR3 length: 17 amino acids. As DNA, the CDR3 is TGTGCCAGCAGCCATACAATGCCGAGAGTTTCCAAAAACATTCAGTACTTC. Encoded protein: CASSHTMPRVSKNIQYF.

The J gene is TRBJ1-5, the V gene TRBV19; possibly TRBD1 for D (6 bases). Germline V lookup: CDR1 LNHDA, CDR2 SQIVND (reference sequence). The CDR3 contains 16 residues. V lost 8 bases and J lost 7, with 24 bases in between. The CDR3 loop reads CASSTGLVSTKQPQHF. DNA for the CDR3: TGTGCCAGTTCGACAGGTTTAGTAAGTACAAAGCAGCCCCAGCATTTT.

The gene calls are TRBV30 and TRBJ1-1; D perhaps matches TRBD1 (5 bases). Germline-derived CDR1 and CDR2 are GTSNPN and SVGIG (reference sequence). With 0 bases removed from V and 10 bases from J, the gap between germline ends came to 12 bases. This CDR3 region has 12 residues. The CDR3 DNA reads TGTGCCTGGAGTGTAGGGGAGGTAGCAGCTTTCTTT. It specifies CAWSVGEVAAFF. The whole variable domain, filled in from reference TRBV30 and TRBJ1-1, reads SQTIHQWPATLVQPVGSPLSLECTVEGTSNPNLYWYRQAAGRGLQLLFYSVGIGQISSEVPQNLSASRPQDRQFILSSKKLLLSDSGFYLCAWSVGEVAAFFGQGTRLTVV.

This chain joins TRBV20-1 and TRBJ2-1; no clear D gene. Germline CDR1 is DFQATT and CDR2 is SNEGSKA (reference sequence). This CDR3 has 10 amino acids. V was pared by 2 bases and J by 10 bases, with 6 bases between. CDR3 sequence: CSARKNEQFF. In nucleotides, the CDR3 is TGCAGTGCTAGAAAGAACGAGCAGTTCTTC.

This chain links TRBV3-1 (or the pseudogene TRBV3-2) with TRBJ1-5; D might be TRBD1 (6 bases). The V gene's germline CDR1 is LGHDT and CDR2 YNNKEL (reference sequence). V lost 6 bases and J 4 bases, leaving 16 bases between the germline ends. This CDR3 has 15 amino acids. CDR3 nucleotide sequence: TGTGCCAGCAGTGCAACAGGGAGCGGAAATCAGCCCCAGCATTTT. Its protein is CASSATGSGNQPQHF.

The chain carries TRBV30 and TRBJ1-1; 9 positions agree with TRBD1. The V segment lost 6 bases and the J segment 5 bases; nucleotides outside the gene matches: 7. The CDR3 is 13 amino acids. The V gene's germline CDR1 is GTSNPN and CDR2 SVGIG (reference sequence). CDR3 nucleotides: TGTGCCTGCACTGGACAGGGGCATACTGAAGCTTTCTTT. Protein product: CACTGQGHTEAFF.

This chain uses TRBV5-4 with TRBJ2-5; 8 bases agree with TRBD2. The CDR3 runs to 15 residues. The germline V gene has CDR1 SGHNT and CDR2 YYREEE (reference sequence). Losses at the gene ends were 1 base for V and 3 bases for J; bases not matched to a gene: 5. CDR3 coding DNA: TGTGCCAGCAGCTTGTCGGGGGGGGTTGAAGAGACCCAGTACTTC. Residues: CASSLSGGVEETQYF.

The chain combines TRBV5-1 with TRBJ2-5, with D perhaps being TRBD1 or TRBD2 (5 bases each). The CDR3 spans 12 residues. V was shortened by 4 bases and J by 1 base, with 5 bases between the two germline ends. In germline, CDR1 is SGHRS, CDR2 YFSETQ. The CDR3 nucleotides read TGCGCCAGCAGCGGGGGCCAAGAGACCCAGTACTTC. Amino acids: CASSGGQETQYF.

Note on this clone: Other DNA sequences in this sample translate to the same CDR3. The chain employs TRBV10-1 and TRBJ2-1, with D tentatively TRBD1 (6 bases). From germline, CDR1 is WNHNN and CDR2 SYGVQD (reference sequence). The CDR3 length is 13 residues. The V gene lost 3 bases and the J gene lost 4 bases, with 7 bases spanning the gap. CDR3 amino acids: CASSEQGYNEQFF. The CDR3 coding sequence is TGCGCCAGCAGTGAACAGGGATACAATGAGCAGTTCTTC.

The CDR3 sequence: CASTSPDRGPTRLFF. Written as DNA, the CDR3 is TGTGCCAGCACTTCCCCCGACAGGGGCCCGACCCGACTGTTTTTT. The rearrangement links TRBV27 to TRBJ1-4; 8 nucleotides line up with TRBD1. V trimming: 7 bases; J trimming: 13 bases; junction bases outside the gene matches: 17. The CDR3 consists of 15 residues. Germline CDR1 MNHEY, CDR2 SMNVEV (reference sequence).

This sequence joins TRBV6-5 and TRBJ2-1; 7 nucleotides line up with TRBD2. The CDR3 sequence is 13 residues long. V dropped 4 bases and J dropped 10; count of bases not matched to a gene: 7. Germline loops: CDR1 MNHEY, CDR2 SVGAGI. CDR3 in DNA: TGTGCCAGCAGTTGGGGGGGTTTTGGAGAGCAGTTCTTC. Its translation: CASSWGGFGEQFF.

The chain employs TRBV5-4 and TRBJ2-1; TRBD2 agrees at 7 bases. The germline gives CDR1 SGHNT, CDR2 YYREEE (reference sequence). This CDR3 is 16 amino acids long. V lost 0 bases and J lost 8; bases outside the gene matches: 11. CDR3 bases: TGTGCCAGCAGCTTGGGGGGCGGGACTACAGAGGATGAGCAGTTCTTC. Translation: CASSLGGGTTEDEQFF.

The chain joins TRBV30 to TRBJ1-3, with D maybe TRBD1 (5 bases). Germline CDR1 is GTSNPN and CDR2 is SVGIG (reference sequence). The CDR3 extends over 15 amino acids. Between the trimmed V and J ends, which lost 3 bases and 0 bases, there was a span of 12 bases. For the CDR3, the DNA is TGTGCCTGGAGCCTCCGGGGCCGCTCTGGAAACACCATATATTTT. Protein: CAWSLRGRSGNTIYF.

The chain is built from TRBV6-1 and TRBJ1-3; D is possibly TRBD1 (5 bases). The V and J ends lost 2 bases and 1 base respectively, with 12 bases between them. Looked up from germline, CDR1 is MNHNS and CDR2 is SASEGT. CDR3 size: 16 residues. The CDR3 spells CASSEQGPISGNTIYF. CDR3 in DNA: TGTGCCAGCAGTGAACAGGGCCCGATATCTGGAAACACCATATATTTT.

This rearrangement joins TRBV6-2 or TRBV6-3 to TRBJ2-2; D unclear. Germline loops: CDR1 MNHEY, CDR2 SVGEGT. CDR3 length equals 15 residues. V was shortened by 3 bases and J by 0 bases, with 8 bases between the two germline ends. The CDR3 DNA reads TGTGCCAGCAGTTATTCTATATCGAACACCGGGGAGCTGTTTTTT. Its translation is CASSYSISNTGELFF.

The V gene is TRBV5-4, the J gene TRBJ2-2; D is tentatively TRBD1 or TRBD2 (5 bases each). Trimming took off 0 bases at V and 3 bases at J, with 12 bases between the two ends. Per the germline V gene, CDR1 is SGHNT and CDR2 is YYREEE (reference sequence). The CDR3 is 16 residues long. CDR3: CASSLALGVDTGELFF. CDR3 nucleotide sequence: TGTGCCAGCAGCTTGGCCCTGGGGGTCGACACCGGGGAGCTGTTTTTT.

This chain links TRBV7-3 with TRBJ2-2; D not certain. With 0 bases removed from V and 6 bases from J, the gap between germline ends came to 5 bases. Germline V gene lookup returns CDR1 SGHTA and CDR2 FQGTGA. The CDR3 has 13 amino acids. The CDR3 loop is CASSLTRSGELFF. In DNA, the CDR3 is TGTGCCAGCAGCTTAACCAGATCCGGGGAGCTGTTTTTT.

This clone has just a few counts. V usage is TRBV19 and J usage is TRBJ1-5; 9 bases line up with TRBD1. Trimming took 9 bases from V and 7 from J; bases not matched to a gene: 4. The CDR3 length is 12 residues. CDR1 LNHDA and CDR2 SQIVND come from the germline V gene (reference sequence). The CDR3 coding sequence is TGTGCCAGCGACAGGGGGGAACAGCCCCAGCATTTT. It is translated as CASDRGEQPQHF. The full variable domain, with the rest looked up from reference TRBV19 and TRBJ1-5, is DGGITQSPKYLFRKEGQNVTLSCEQNLNHDAMYWYRQDPGQGLRLIYYSQIVNDFQKGDIAEGYSVSREKKESFPLTVTSAQKNPTAFYLCASDRGEQPQHFGDGTRLSIL.

With respect to this clone: Different DNA sequences within this sample yield the same CDR3. The V call is TRBV9, the J call TRBJ2-1, with TRBD1 as a possible D gene (5 bases). The germline V gene has CDR1 SGDLS and CDR2 YYNGEE. CDR3 length: 15 amino acids. V lost 0 bases, J lost 2 bases, and 9 bases lay in between. The CDR3 is CASSVEGPPYNEQFF. The CDR3 DNA follows: TGTGCCAGCAGCGTAGAGGGGCCGCCCTACAATGAGCAGTTCTTC.